This T cell receptor (beta chain) is from a study of T cell responses to AZD1222 COVID-19 vaccine (dated by TCRdb to the early 2020s). Study-level background: AZD1222 recipients with second doses at about 4 weeks or about 12 weeks were pooled, because spike-specific TCR depth and breadth did not differ between schedules. TCR sequencing covered over 230 trial participants: 200 to 210 given two doses of AZD1222 and about 26 given two doses of MenACWY control vaccine. Enrollment into the trials was organized by age into subgroups of 18-55, 56-69 and 70-plus years, and those subgroups contained roughly 150, 30 and 60 TCR-sequenced participants, respectively. Study-wide conclusions, independent of this receptor: Nearly half of unique spike-specific TCRs reportedly recognized epitopes outside regions mutated in the B.1.351 and B.1.1.7 variants. Conclusions about previously exposed vaccinees are limited, since just five or six AZD1222 recipients were seropositive for SARS-CoV-2 at baseline. In the small 56-69-year group, the increase in depth fell short of significance, most likely because of low power. Because no day 14 peak-response samples were available, the repertoires could be characterized only after the peak T cell response. After two AZD1222 doses, both the breadth and the depth of spike-specific TCRs were significantly higher than at day 0 and than in MenACWY recipients. Participants were mostly white British, with more females than males. The authors suggested clonal diversity may have been underestimated. The whole spike protein was spanned by vaccine-associated CD4 TCRs, and dominant responses were seen in regions 160-218 and 743-854.

The junction shows trimming of 3 bases on V and 1 base on J, plus 6 bases between the germline ends. From the germline V gene, CDR1 is KGHSH and CDR2 is LQKENI. From cysteine to phenylalanine, the CDR3 is 13 amino acids long. The sequence is cut down to CDR3 DNA, 39 bases in frame from base 1. Details on this clone: This clone's antigen is unknown. Base quality data are lacking; no much larger clone is found one base away.

The label giving this sample's time point can be read as: baseline before first vaccination. Vaccinee samples were obtained from the UK trials COV001 and COV002, which included a single-blind randomized controlled phase 2/3 trial of AZD1222 (ChAdOx1 nCoV-19) in healthy adults. For TCRbeta chain sequencing, PBMC samples were collected from trial participants at day 0 and at day 28 after the second dose. The CDR3 regions of human TCRbeta chains were analyzed by immunosequencing. The source study handled its data this way. Repertoire TCRs were matched against a reference library of SARS-CoV-2-specific TCRs generated with the MIRA antigen-specificity platform. Breadth meant the fraction of unique TCRs that were SARS-CoV-2-associated, whereas depth meant the fraction of total T cells that were SARS-CoV-2-associated. Using the MIRA data, every spike-specific TCR was mapped to the spike region that the TCR reacted to and assigned to either a CD4 or a CD8 class. Log10-transformed breadth and depth values were compared by one-way ANOVA with Sidak's multiple comparisons tests. This is the immuneACCESS table as TCRdb keeps it, with only in-frame sequences that have V and J called. A part of the clones is gone; compared with another copy, unresolved V genes explain less than half, and the rest is unexplained. V and J calls and clone size are given by that table; D and trimming were obtained from the DNA. The sample table contains about 180,000 clones; only one count was recorded for 85% to 90% of them. The top ten constitute 1.5% to 2% of the sample.

The TCR was taken from an adult in good health. The rearrangement combines TRBV18 with TRBJ1-1, with the D segment identity uncertain. This specimen was peripheral blood, taken on day 0 of AZD1222 vaccination. CDR3 protein: CASSPTGNTEAFF. At the DNA level, the sequence is TGTGCCAGCTCACCGACGGGGAACACTGAAGCTTTCTTT.